This T cell receptor (beta chain) was identified in a study of vaccination and CD4 T cells after COVID-19. Overall study context: Following dose two, a median about 65 days (range 14 to 241) passed before post-vaccine samples were taken.

Looked up from germline, CDR1 is MNHNS and CDR2 is SASEGT. This CDR3 has 13 residues. Treatment noted: roughly 11-day PBMC culture with coronavirus spike peptide pools or control peptides (ViraFEST assay). Gathered ahead of the COVID-19 pandemic (2011-2018) were the CD4+ T cells of the unexposed donor. This clonotype was found once. The target antigen is unknown. Germline and junction disagree at one end, which may indicate a read error. An Oncomine TCR Beta short-read assay was used to sequence the DNA from cultured CD4+ T cells. TCRdb re-called the PCR reads through MiXCR, storing one row per CDR3 protein. Among about 6,600 distinct CDR3 sequences, around 48% were seen once, and the ten largest hold around 25%.

Sequenced sample: CD4+ T cells from blood, cultured in vitro. The chain recombines TRBV6-1 with TRBJ2-7, with D perhaps matching TRBD1 or TRBD2 (6 bases each). The clonotype originates from a human donor in good health. CDR3 nucleotide sequence: TGTGCCAGCAGTCCCCGAGGGGGGTACGAGCAGGACTTC. This encodes CASSPRGGYEQDF.